These 14 T cell receptor beta chains came from one sample sequenced in a study of immune evolution from preneoplasia to lung adenocarcinoma. Here immunoSEQ multiplex PCR was the method, and the copy in TCRdb shows in-frame clones only, minus some. Among roughly 11,000 clones listed, about 78% were seen once. Input material: FFPE minimally invasive lung adenocarcinoma tissue. The receptors originated from a person aged 60-80 years with lung adenocarcinoma.

V usage is TRBV5-1 and J usage is TRBJ2-2, with TRBD2 identical over 9 bases. The CDR3 is made up of 13 amino acids. CDR1 and CDR2 from the germline V gene are SGHRS and YFSETQ. The V and J ends lost 7 bases and 5 bases, in that order; junction bases with no gene match: 3. The CDR3 spells CASAGGPTGELFF. The CDR3 nucleotides are TGCGCCAGCGCGGGAGGGCCAACCGGGGAGCTGTTTTTT.

The V gene is TRBV6-1, the J gene TRBJ2-7, with TRBD2 matching over 11 bases. The CDR3 is 15 amino acids. CDR1 and CDR2 from the germline V gene are MNHNS and SASEGT. Germline trimming cut 2 bases from V and 3 bases from J; bases unmatched to any gene: 3. The CDR3 region has the DNA TGTGCCAGCAGTGAACCGGGACTAGCGGTCTACGAGCAGTACTTC. Amino acid sequence: CASSEPGLAVYEQYF.

V gene TRBV19 combines with J gene TRBJ2-7; 7 nucleotides match TRBD1. The CDR3 is 11 amino acids. Looked up from germline, CDR1 is LNHDA and CDR2 is SQIVND (reference sequence). The V and J ends lost 6 bases and 7 bases, in that order; junction bases with no gene match: 3. CDR3 sequence (DNA): TGTGCCAGTAGGACAGGGCAAGAGCAGTACTTC. Translated, it gives CASRTGQEQYF.

V is TRBV9 and J is TRBJ1-1; unclear D gene. V was cut by 0 bases and J by 0 bases, with 12 bases left in between. Germline V gives CDR1 SGDLS, CDR2 YYNGEE. This CDR3 has 16 amino acids. CDR3 region: CASSVDSAIMNTEAFF. CDR3 coding DNA: TGTGCCAGCAGCGTAGACAGCGCCATCATGAACACTGAAGCTTTCTTT.

This clone was picked up a small number of times. The chain couples TRBV7-9 to TRBJ1-2, with 9 bases matching TRBD1. Germline CDR1 SEHNR, CDR2 FQNEAQ (reference sequence). Losses at the gene ends were 2 bases for V and 6 bases for J; bases not matched to a gene: 7. The CDR3 consists of 15 residues. The CDR3 loop is CASSLQTGGIDGYTF. In DNA, the CDR3 is TGTGCCAGCAGCTTACAGACAGGGGGAATTGATGGCTACACCTTC. Drawing the rest from reference TRBV7-9 and TRBJ1-2, the complete variable domain is DTGVSQNPRHKITKRGQNVTFRCDPISEHNRLYWYRQTLGQGPEFLTYFQNEAQLEKSRLLSDRFSAERPKGSFSTLEIQRTEQGDSAMYLCASSLQTGGIDGYTFGSGTRLTVV.

The chain employs TRBV5-1 and TRBJ1-2; tentative D call: TRBD1 (6 bases). V gave up 3 bases and J gave up 5 bases, with 26 bases separating them. CDR1 and CDR2 from the germline V gene are SGHRS and YFSETQ. The CDR3 length is 18 residues. DNA for the CDR3: TGCGCCAGCAGCTCGACTACCCTGACCGCAGGGGCTAGGTATGGCTACACCTTC. This gives the protein CASSSTTLTAGARYGYTF.

V gene TRBV11-2 combines with J gene TRBJ2-6; D is unresolved. The CDR3 is 15 residues long. Germline V gives CDR1 SGHAT, CDR2 FQNNGV. V was cut by 1 base and J by 0 bases, with 4 bases left in between. In DNA, the CDR3 is TGTGCCAGCAGCTTAGGGCCCTCTGGGGCCAACGTCCTGACTTTC. Translation: CASSLGPSGANVLTF.

The rearrangement links TRBV4-1 to TRBJ2-2; D possibly corresponds to TRBD2 (6 bases). V dropped 4 bases and J dropped 2 bases, with 8 bases sitting between them. This CDR3 is 14 amino acids long. The germline gives CDR1 MGHRA, CDR2 YSYEKL. CDR3 sequence reads: CASSRDFNTGELFF. Written as DNA, the CDR3 is TGCGCCAGCAGCCGGGACTTCAACACCGGGGAGCTGTTTTTT.

The genes are TRBV6-5 and TRBJ2-1, with 9 positions matching TRBD2. The CDR3 runs 15 residues. The germline gives CDR1 MNHEY, CDR2 SVGAGI. With V trimmed by 4 bases and J by 4 bases, 5 bases remained unmatched. The CDR3 nucleotides read TGTGCCAGCAGTTTCAGCGGGGGGCAATACAATGAGCAGTTCTTC. Residues: CASSFSGGQYNEQFF.

The chain uses TRBV6-5 and TRBJ1-5; TRBD1 matches 8 bases. The V segment lost 2 bases and the J segment 5 bases; nucleotides outside the gene matches: 5. Germline lookup yields CDR1 MNHEY and CDR2 SVGAGI. The length of the CDR3 is 15 residues. For the CDR3, the DNA is TGTGCCAGCAGTTACACAACAGGGGGAGATCAGCCCCAGCATTTT. Residues: CASSYTTGGDQPQHF.

J is TRBJ2-1 and V is TRBV11-3; D perhaps matches TRBD2 (6 bases). The CDR3 length is 15 residues. Germline CDR1 and CDR2: SGHNT and YENEEA. Between the trimmed V and J ends, which lost 5 bases and 0 bases, there was a span of 11 bases. As DNA, the CDR3 is TGTGCCAGCAGCCCCGACGGGAGCTCCTACAATGAGCAGTTCTTC. Residues: CASSPDGSSYNEQFF.

This clone was observed a few times. V gene TRBV5-8 combines with J gene TRBJ2-1, with no clear D. From germline, CDR1 is SGHTS and CDR2 YDEGEE. There are 14 residues in the CDR3. V gave up 4 bases and J gave up 3 bases, with 11 bases separating them. CDR3 in DNA: TGTGCCAGCAGCCGCAGTCACGTCTACAATGAGCAGTTCTTC. Translated, it gives CASSRSHVYNEQFF.

The chain's CDR3 is CASSPDSYRGYTF. DNA for the CDR3: TGTGCCAGCAGTCCGGACAGCTATCGCGGCTACACCTTC. This chain uses TRBV6-6 with TRBJ1-2, with D perhaps TRBD1 (6 bases). CDR3 length: 13 amino acids. V was clipped by 5 bases and J by 8 bases, with 15 bases between them. Germline V CDR1 and CDR2: MNHNY, SVGAGI (reference sequence).

This chain connects TRBV19 to TRBJ2-2; D possibly corresponds to TRBD1 (6 bases). V was trimmed by 5 bases and J by 2 bases, leaving 15 bases between them. This CDR3 spans 16 amino acids. Looked up from germline, CDR1 is LNHDA and CDR2 is SQIVND (reference sequence). The CDR3 is CASSGPKDRNTGELFF. DNA of the CDR3: TGTGCCAGTAGTGGGCCTAAGGACAGAAACACCGGGGAGCTGTTTTTT.